This entry concerns a single T cell receptor (beta chain). Its antigen is undetermined. The PCR contained 60 Vbeta and 13 Jbeta primers. The data were produced by immunoSEQ multiplex PCR, yet TCRdb's version contains in-frame clones alone and is incomplete. Of 100,000 or so clones listed, around 80% are singletons. Donors were ostensibly healthy at sampling, although undocumented immune exposures were probable. The data belong to a study of cytomegalovirus exposure and HLA in healthy donors. Study at large: Ancestry clustering placed around 81% of roughly 400 genotyped donors in the Caucasian-associated cluster. Points from the study as a whole: Productive rates of about 90% or about 30% were seen for most TCR beta V segments in an earlier analysis. By HLA locus, TCR association rates varied in a later analysis, with DRB1 showing the most and HLA-C the fewest.

V was shortened by 8 bases and J by 0 bases, with 10 bases between the two germline ends. The germline V gene encodes CDR1 GTSNPN and CDR2 SVGIG (reference sequence). CDR3 length equals 12 residues. The rearrangement uses TRBV30 and TRBJ1-2; D is unclear. Sequencing used PBMCs. This sequence originates from a female donor in good health and CMV-seropositive. CDR3 sequence reads: CAGQQTNYGYTF. The CDR3 nucleotides read TGTGCCGGGCAACAGACTAACTATGGCTACACCTTC.